The 9 T cell receptor beta chains below all came from one sample that was sequenced in a study of blood T cells in healthy people across ages. For the second PCR, which ran for roughly 6 to 11 cycles, a sample-barcoded 5' primer and a J-beta primer mix were used. One entry per CDR3 protein results from TCRdb running MiXCR on the 5' RACE reads. Of about 290,000 distinct CDR3 sequences in the sample, roughly a quarter are singletons; the top ten hold around 30%. Material: blood. The receptors originated from a woman in her 70s in good health.

This clonotype was detected a few times. The chain employs TRBV4-3 and TRBJ2-3; maybe TRBD2 (5 bases). CDR1 is LGHNA and CDR2 is YSLEER in the germline V gene. Deletions cut 4 bases from V and 2 bases from J, with 16 bases between. This CDR3 spans 16 amino acids. The CDR3 region has the DNA TGCGCCAGCAGCCCTGCGGCCCAGCGGTCCACAGATACGCAGTATTTT. Protein: CASSPAAQRSTDTQYF.

This clonotype qualifies as medium-sized (0.01 to 0.1%). The J gene is TRBJ1-3, the V gene TRBV7-2; D is ambiguous. Germline CDR1 reads SGHTA; CDR2 reads FQGNSA. The CDR3 is 14 amino acids. Deletions cut 1 base from V and 0 bases from J, with 4 bases between. The CDR3 sequence is CASSLGGSGNTIYF. CDR3 nucleotide sequence: TGTGCCAGCAGCTTAGGGGGCTCTGGAAACACCATATATTTT.

This chain connects TRBV18 to TRBJ2-1; TRBD1 matches 8 bases. The CDR3 totals 16 residues. Germline CDR1 KGHSH, CDR2 LQKENI. V dropped 5 bases and J dropped 9; count of bases not matched to a gene: 15. The CDR3 nucleotides are TGTGCCAGCTCATTTTACCAAGGACAGGGTTGGAGTGAGCAGTTCTTC. It codes for CASSFYQGQGWSEQFF.

Many counts were recorded for this clonotype. The chain couples TRBV28 to TRBJ2-7, with TRBD1 matching 10 bases. J gave up 3 bases and V 4 bases, and 6 bases lay outside the gene matches. The germline gives CDR1 MDHEN, CDR2 SYDVKM. The CDR3 is 15 amino acids. The chain's CDR3 is CASSSAGTGVYEQYF. CDR3 nucleotides: TGTGCCAGCAGTTCGGCCGGGACAGGGGTCTACGAGCAGTACTTC.

This clonotype was detected ten times or more. The J gene is TRBJ2-7, the V gene TRBV28; 7 nucleotides match TRBD2. This CDR3 has 16 residues. Per the germline V gene, CDR1 is MDHEN and CDR2 is SYDVKM. V shed 7 bases and J 2 bases; nucleotides not matched to a gene: 14. DNA for the CDR3: TGTGCCAGCAAACCTGACCGGGGGACTAATGCCTACGAGCAGTACTTC. Encoded protein: CASKPDRGTNAYEQYF.

There are a few counts of this clonotype. The J gene is TRBJ1-2, the V gene TRBV7-9; 9 bases map to TRBD1. Per germline, CDR1 SEHNR and CDR2 FQNEAQ (reference sequence). The CDR3 covers 14 residues. With V trimmed by 4 bases and J by 3 bases, 3 bases remained unmatched. The CDR3 reads CASSSTGGYYGYTF. The CDR3 DNA reads as TGTGCCAGCAGCTCAACAGGGGGCTACTATGGCTACACCTTC.

This clonotype was seen just once. CDR3 sequence (DNA): TGCAGTGCTAGTCCCGGGACTAGCAGCCAAGAGACCCAGTACTTC. Its protein product is CSASPGTSSQETQYF. The chain has TRBV20-1 and TRBJ2-5; TRBD2 aligns across 9 bases. The CDR3 is 15 amino acids. The V gene's germline CDR1 is DFQATT and CDR2 SNEGSKA (reference sequence). V was pared by 3 bases and J by 1 base, with 6 bases of the junction left unmatched.

This clonotype was seen more than once but under ten times. The genes are TRBV2 and TRBJ1-4; a weak D match, TRBD1 (5 bases). This CDR3 is built from 15 residues. The germline gives CDR1 SNHLY, CDR2 FYNNEI. Trimming shortened V by 4 bases and J by 3 bases, and 12 bases separated the two germline ends. The CDR3 is CASSVGGLANEKLFF. The CDR3 DNA follows: TGTGCCAGCAGTGTTGGGGGTTTGGCTAATGAAAAACTGTTTTTT. The whole variable domain, filled in from reference TRBV2 and TRBJ1-4, reads EPEVTQTPSHQVTQMGQEVILRCVPISNHLYFYWYRQILGQKVEFLVSFYNNEISEKSEIFDDQFSVERPDGSNFTLKIRSTKLEDSAMYFCASSVGGLANEKLFFGSGTQLSVL.

The chain employs TRBV14 and TRBJ2-5; D may be TRBD1 (5 bases). V was clipped by 0 bases and J by 4 bases, with 9 bases between them. Germline V gene data show CDR1 as SGHDN and CDR2 as FVKESK. This CDR3 contains 14 residues. The CDR3 region has the DNA TGTGCCAGCAGCCAAGAGGGGCGTGGAGAGACCCAGTACTTC. It is translated as CASSQEGRGETQYF.